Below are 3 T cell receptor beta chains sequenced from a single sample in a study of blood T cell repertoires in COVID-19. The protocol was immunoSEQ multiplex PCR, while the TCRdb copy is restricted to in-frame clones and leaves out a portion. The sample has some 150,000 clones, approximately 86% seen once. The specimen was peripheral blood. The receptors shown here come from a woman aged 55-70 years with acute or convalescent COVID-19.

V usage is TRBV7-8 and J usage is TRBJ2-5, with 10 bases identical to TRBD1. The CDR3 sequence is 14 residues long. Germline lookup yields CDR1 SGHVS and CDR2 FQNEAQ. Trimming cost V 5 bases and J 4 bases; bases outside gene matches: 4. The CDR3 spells CASSRQGARETQYF. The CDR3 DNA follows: TGTGCCAGCAGCCGACAGGGGGCAAGAGAGACCCAGTACTTC.

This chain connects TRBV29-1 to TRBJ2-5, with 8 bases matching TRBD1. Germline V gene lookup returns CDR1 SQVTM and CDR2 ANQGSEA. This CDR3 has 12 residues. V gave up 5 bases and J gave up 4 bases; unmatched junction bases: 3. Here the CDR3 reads CSVLDRAETQYF. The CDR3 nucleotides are TGCAGCGTTTTGGACAGGGCAGAGACCCAGTACTTC.

The CDR3 DNA is TGTGCCAGCCGAGGGACAGGGGGCTACAATGAGCAGTTCTTC. Its protein product is CASRGTGGYNEQFF. This chain connects TRBV18 to TRBJ2-1, with 11 nucleotides matching TRBD1. The junction had 3 bases not matched to a gene; V was cut back by 8 bases and J by 3 bases. The CDR3 has 14 amino acids. Germline V gene lookup returns CDR1 KGHSH and CDR2 LQKENI.